A selection of T cell receptor beta chains follows, all from one sample in a study of blood T cell repertoires in COVID-19. Clones were sequenced by immunoSEQ multiplex PCR, and TCRdb holds only the in-frame ones, with some missing. The table has roughly 170,000 clones, roughly 80% seen once. Source material: PBMCs or T cells enriched from blood (not recorded which). The receptors were sampled from a woman between 40 and 50 years old with acute COVID-19. The CDR3 runs from the conserved cysteine through the conserved F or W.

V	J	CDR3
TRBV19	TRBJ1-5	CASSIAYQPQHF
TRBV6-5	TRBJ1-5	CASSPDRNQPQHF
TRBV6-1	TRBJ1-1	CASSEPGTEAFF
TRBV20-1	TRBJ2-1	CSASPLGGLAEEQFF
TRBV30	TRBJ2-1	CAWNSMSSYNEQFF
TRBV7-2	TRBJ2-1	CASSLTTSPSYNEQFF
TRBV6-1	TRBJ1-3	CASSEATGGNTIYF
TRBV19	TRBJ1-2	CATSRPDTNYGYTF
TRBV5-1	TRBJ1-1	CASSLAPTGRNTEAFF
TRBV5-7	TRBJ1-5	CAAGGGNQPQHF
TRBV5-1	TRBJ2-5	CASSLNTGLQETQYF
TRBV2	TRBJ1-1	CASSDRTEAFF
TRBV12-3/TRBV12-4	TRBJ2-1	CASRGRDSEQFF
TRBV4-1	TRBJ2-1	CASSLTVAGLNEQFF
TRBV4-2	TRBJ1-4	CASSPGSTNEKLFF
TRBV18	TRBJ2-7	CASSPLMGQGAHEQYF
TRBV27	TRBJ2-3	CASSKPGLAGGYTDTQYF
TRBV5-1	TRBJ2-1	CASSLALASGIGGEQFF
TRBV14	TRBJ2-1	CASSSRGGSGIYNEQFF
TRBV2	TRBJ2-3	CASSPLAGGSDTQYF
TRBV9	TRBJ2-3	CASSVGVKDTQYF
TRBV9	TRBJ1-5	CASSVGTGNQPQHF
TRBV5-1	TRBJ2-7	CASSPLADSYEQYF
TRBV6-5	TRBJ2-7	CASSLSGSSSHEQYF
TRBV10-1	TRBJ2-5	CASSEGKNRGLAPRETQYF
TRBV6-1	TRBJ2-3	CASSETETAPSSTDTQYF
TRBV24-1	TRBJ2-1	CATSDLPGLAGEEFYNEQFF
TRBV5-1	TRBJ2-3	CASSLRGMADTQYF
TRBV7-2	TRBJ2-3	CASSLDGVLDTQYF
TRBV10-1	TRBJ1-1	CASSETSFTEAFF
TRBV7-2	TRBJ2-3	CASSPGLGAGDTQYF